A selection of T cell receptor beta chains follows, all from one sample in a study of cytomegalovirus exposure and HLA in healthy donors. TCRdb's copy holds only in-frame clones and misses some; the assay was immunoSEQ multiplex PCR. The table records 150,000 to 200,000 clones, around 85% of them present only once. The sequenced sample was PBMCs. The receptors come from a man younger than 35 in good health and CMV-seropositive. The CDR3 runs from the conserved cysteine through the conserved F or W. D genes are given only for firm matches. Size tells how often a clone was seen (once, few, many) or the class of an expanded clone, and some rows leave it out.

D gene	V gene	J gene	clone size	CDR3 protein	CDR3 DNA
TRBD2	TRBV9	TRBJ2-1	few	CASSVQAGLSSYNEQFF	TGTGCCAGCAGCGTACAAGCGGGGTTGAGCTCCTACAATGAGCAGTTCTTC
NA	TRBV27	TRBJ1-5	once	CASSPAFNQPQHF	TGTGCCAGCAGTCCCGCGTTTAATCAGCCCCAGCATTTT
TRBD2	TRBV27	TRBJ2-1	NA	CASSGGGNEQFF	TGTGCCAGCAGTGGCGGGGGGAATGAGCAGTTCTTC
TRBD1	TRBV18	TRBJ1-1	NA	CASWGQSNTEAFF	TGTGCCAGCTGGGGACAGAGTAACACTGAAGCTTTCTTT
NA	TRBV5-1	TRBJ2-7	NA	CASSLAVDIAYEQYF	TGCGCCAGCAGCTTGGCCGTGGACATTGCCTACGAGCAGTACTTC
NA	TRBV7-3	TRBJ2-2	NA	CASSADGVTGELFF	TGTGCCAGCAGCGCTGACGGGGTCACCGGGGAGCTGTTTTTT
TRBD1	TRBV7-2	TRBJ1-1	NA	CASSVLGQGNTEAFF	TGTGCCAGCAGCGTCTTGGGACAGGGGAACACTGAAGCTTTCTTT
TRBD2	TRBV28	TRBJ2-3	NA	CASSSTTSGSTDTQYF	TGTGCCAGCAGTTCTACGACTAGCGGGAGCACAGATACGCAGTATTTT
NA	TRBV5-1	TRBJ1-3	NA	CASSLAEYSGNTIYF	TGCGCCAGCAGCTTGGCCGAGTACTCTGGAAACACCATATATTTT
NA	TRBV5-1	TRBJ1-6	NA	CASTGEGDNSPLHF	TGCGCCAGCACCGGGGAGGGGGATAATTCACCCCTCCACTTT
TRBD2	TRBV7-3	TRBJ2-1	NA	CASSETSDNNEQFF	TGTGCCAGCAGCGAAACTAGCGATAACAATGAGCAGTTCTTC
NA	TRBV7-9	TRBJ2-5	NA	CASSLGGRGETQYF	TGTGCCAGCAGCTTAGGGGGGCGAGGAGAGACCCAGTACTTC
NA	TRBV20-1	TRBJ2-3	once	CSASLTDTQYF	TGCAGTGCTAGCCTGACTGATACGCAGTATTTT
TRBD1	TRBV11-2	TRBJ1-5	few	CASSLIRQGRQPQHF	TGTGCCAGCAGCCTAATTAGACAGGGTAGACAGCCCCAGCATTTT
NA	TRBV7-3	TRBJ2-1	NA	CASSFSGGTYNEQFF	TGTGCCAGCAGCTTCTCTGGGGGGACCTACAATGAGCAGTTCTTC
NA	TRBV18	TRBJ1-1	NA	CASSPTTQGNTEAFF	TGTGCCAGCTCACCTACGACACAGGGGAACACTGAAGCTTTCTTT